A single sample is the source of the 19 T cell receptor beta chains below, sequenced in a study of blood T cell repertoires in COVID-19. Assay used: immunoSEQ multiplex PCR; TCRdb lists only in-frame clones, some missing. The sample includes some 90,000 clones, approximately 85% of them seen just once. Material: peripheral blood. These TCRs come from a human donor in a cohort sampled during active COVID-19.

The gene calls are TRBV7-8 and TRBJ2-1; 11 nucleotides line up with TRBD2. J was trimmed by 0 bases and V by 0 bases; bases with no gene match: 1. Germline V gene sequence: CDR1 SGHVS, CDR2 FQNEAQ. CDR3 length: 17 residues. The CDR3 sequence is CASSLASGGVSYNEQFF. The CDR3 nucleotides are TGTGCCAGCAGCTTAGCTAGCGGGGGGGTCTCCTACAATGAGCAGTTCTTC.

The genes are TRBV29-1 and TRBJ1-4, with TRBD1 as a possible D gene (5 bases). Germline CDR1 SQVTM, CDR2 ANQGSEA. This CDR3 has 13 residues. The V end was cut by 1 base, the J end by 4 bases, with 7 bases between. CDR3 coding DNA: TGCAGCGTTGAAGTGGGACTTAATGAAAAACTGTTTTTT. Encoded protein: CSVEVGLNEKLFF.

This clone appeared once. J is TRBJ2-1 and V is TRBV9; TRBD1 matches at 9 bases. Trimming cost V 4 bases and J 8 bases; bases outside gene matches: 7. The germline gives CDR1 SGDLS, CDR2 YYNGEE. CDR3 length: 14 amino acids. CDR3 amino acids: CASSPRDRVYEQFF. The CDR3, as DNA: TGTGCCAGCAGCCCCCGGGACAGGGTCTATGAGCAGTTCTTC.

The chain links TRBV10-3 to TRBJ1-6; 8 bases are shared with TRBD1. V shed 2 bases and J 7 bases; nucleotides not matched to a gene: 13. The CDR3 totals 18 residues. CDR1 ENHRY and CDR2 SYGVKD come from the germline V gene. DNA of the CDR3: TGTGCCATCAGTGAGGAGAATCAGGGGGCCCAATGGAATTCACCCCTCCACTTT. It encodes CAISEENQGAQWNSPLHF.

This chain uses TRBV7-8 with TRBJ2-1, with unresolved D. This CDR3 has 18 amino acids. Trimming stripped 2 bases from V and 5 bases from J, with 22 bases between. Germline V gene sequence: CDR1 SGHVS, CDR2 FQNEAQ. The CDR3 loop reads CASSLLAFGPLAHNEQFF. The CDR3 DNA is TGTGCCAGCAGCTTACTCGCTTTTGGCCCATTAGCACACAATGAGCAGTTCTTC.

This clone was seen a single time. V usage is TRBV18 and J usage is TRBJ2-7; 9 bases are a match to TRBD1. Germline V lookup: CDR1 KGHSH, CDR2 LQKENI. The CDR3 loop spans 15 amino acids. The trim removed 4 bases at V and 4 bases at J, leaving 8 bases unmatched. In DNA, the CDR3 is TGTGCCAGCTCACTACGGACAGGGGCTAGGTACGAGCAGTACTTC. Translating gives CASSLRTGARYEQYF.

The J gene is TRBJ2-3, the V gene TRBV5-1; 7 bases are a match to TRBD2. Germline V gives CDR1 SGHRS, CDR2 YFSETQ. The ends lost 3 bases at V and 8 bases at J; junction bases unmatched: 6. This CDR3 region has 13 residues. The DNA for the CDR3 is TGCGCCAGCAGCTCGGGAGGCTTAGGTACGCAGTATTTT. Its protein is CASSSGGLGTQYF.

Many counts were recorded for this clone. The J gene is TRBJ2-3, the V gene TRBV7-8; TRBD2 agrees at 14 bases. The CDR3 consists of 18 residues. The V segment lost 7 bases and the J segment 0 bases; nucleotides outside the gene matches: 9. Per the germline V gene, CDR1 is SGHVS and CDR2 is FQNEAQ. The CDR3 is CASILGTSGRPSTDTQYF. CDR3 DNA sequence: TGTGCCAGCATCCTAGGGACTAGCGGGAGACCTAGCACAGATACGCAGTATTTT.

This clone was observed a single time. The chain employs TRBV19 and TRBJ2-5, with D maybe TRBD2 (6 bases). Deletions cut 5 bases from V and 5 bases from J, with 12 bases between. CDR3 length: 13 residues. Germline CDR1 LNHDA, CDR2 SQIVND (reference sequence). The CDR3 spells CASSPSADETQYF. In nucleotides, the CDR3 is TGTGCCAGTAGTCCTAGCGCTGACGAGACCCAGTACTTC.

The J gene is TRBJ2-7, the V gene TRBV15; 12 bases are a match to TRBD1. CDR3 size: 14 residues. J gave up 4 bases and V 9 bases, and 7 bases lay outside the gene matches. Germline CDR1 reads LNHNV; CDR2 reads YYDKDF (reference sequence). CDR3 sequence reads: CATTRDRGPYEQYF. CDR3 coding DNA: TGTGCCACTACCCGGGACAGGGGGCCGTACGAGCAGTACTTC.

V and J are TRBV20-1 and TRBJ2-1, with 7 positions matching TRBD2. The CDR3 has 11 amino acids. With 2 bases clipped from V and 16 bases from J, the junction kept 8 bases outside the gene matches. Looked up from germline, CDR1 is DFQATT and CDR2 is SNEGSKA (reference sequence). CDR3: CSARSLSGSFF. The CDR3 region has the DNA TGCAGTGCTAGAAGTCTTAGCGGGTCTTTCTTC.

The chain combines TRBV4-3 with TRBJ2-2; a weak D match, TRBD2 (7 bases). The CDR3 totals 17 residues. The V end was cut by 0 bases, the J end by 5 bases, with 16 bases between. Looked up from germline, CDR1 is LGHNA and CDR2 is YSLEER. CDR3 residues: CASSQEGGRSRTGELFF. The CDR3 DNA is TGCGCCAGCAGCCAAGAGGGGGGGCGGAGTCGTACCGGGGAGCTGTTTTTT.

V usage is TRBV10-3 and J usage is TRBJ1-2, with D unclear. From germline, CDR1 is ENHRY and CDR2 SYGVKD. V gave up 0 bases and J gave up 2 bases, with 7 bases separating them. The CDR3 has 14 residues. The CDR3, as DNA: TGTGCCATCAGTGAGTCGATCGGGAACTATGGCTACACCTTC. It specifies CAISESIGNYGYTF.

The chain has TRBV7-4 and TRBJ2-7, with D uncertain. The germline gives CDR1 SGHVT, CDR2 SQSDAQ. The CDR3 consists of 15 residues. The V end lost 5 bases, the J end lost 1 base, and 15 bases lay between the germline ends. CDR3 DNA sequence: TGTGCCAGCAGCCCTTGGCAGACGCGGTCCTACGAGCAGTACTTC. This codes for CASSPWQTRSYEQYF.

To note about this clone: The same CDR3 can be traced to other DNA sequences in this sample. This chain joins TRBV7-2 and TRBJ2-7; D not certain. Germline V lookup: CDR1 SGHTA, CDR2 FQGNSA. The V and J ends lost 2 bases and 3 bases respectively, with 2 bases between them. This CDR3 comprises 11 residues. The CDR3: CASSLYYEQYF. The CDR3 DNA is TGTGCCAGCAGCTTATACTACGAGCAGTACTTC. Based on the CDR3 plus reference TRBV7-2 and TRBJ2-7, the full variable domain is GAGVSQSPSNKVTEKGKDVELRCDPISGHTALYWYRQSLGQGLEFLIYFQGNSAPDKSGLPSDRFSAERTGGSVSTLTIQRTQQEDSAVYLCASSLYYEQYFGPGTRLTVT.

This clone was picked up a small number of times. The chain is built from TRBV29-1 and TRBJ1-1; D is possibly TRBD1 (6 bases). V lost 5 bases, J lost 0 bases, and 10 bases lay in between. The CDR3 has 13 residues. The germline gives CDR1 SQVTM, CDR2 ANQGSEA. The CDR3 sequence: CSVSDRLNTEAFF. The CDR3 DNA sequence: TGCAGCGTTTCCGACAGGTTGAACACTGAAGCTTTCTTT.

This chain uses TRBV6-1 with TRBJ1-2; a weak D match, TRBD1 (6 bases). The V and J ends lost 0 bases and 5 bases respectively, with 13 bases between them. Germline-derived CDR1 and CDR2 are MNHNS and SASEGT. The CDR3 has 15 residues. The CDR3 DNA reads TGTGCCAGCAGTGAAGCCTTGACAGGAACATATGGCTACACCTTC. Its protein product is CASSEALTGTYGYTF.

The chain uses TRBV12-2 and TRBJ2-1; the table's D call of TRBD2 was not tested on the DNA. TRBV12-2 is labeled a pseudogene. This CDR3 region has 16 residues. This CDR3 is CAKEAGTLTGGNEQFF. In DNA form, the CDR3 reads TGTGCAAAAGAGGCGGGAACACTGACGGGTGGCAATGAGCAGTTCTTC.

The rearrangement joins TRBV2 to TRBJ1-1, with D uncertain. Looked up from germline, CDR1 is SNHLY and CDR2 is FYNNEI. V dropped 4 bases and J dropped 6 bases, with 9 bases sitting between them. The CDR3 extends over 12 amino acids. The chain's CDR3 is CASSAGGPEAFF. As DNA, the CDR3 is TGTGCCAGCAGTGCAGGTGGGCCTGAAGCTTTCTTT.